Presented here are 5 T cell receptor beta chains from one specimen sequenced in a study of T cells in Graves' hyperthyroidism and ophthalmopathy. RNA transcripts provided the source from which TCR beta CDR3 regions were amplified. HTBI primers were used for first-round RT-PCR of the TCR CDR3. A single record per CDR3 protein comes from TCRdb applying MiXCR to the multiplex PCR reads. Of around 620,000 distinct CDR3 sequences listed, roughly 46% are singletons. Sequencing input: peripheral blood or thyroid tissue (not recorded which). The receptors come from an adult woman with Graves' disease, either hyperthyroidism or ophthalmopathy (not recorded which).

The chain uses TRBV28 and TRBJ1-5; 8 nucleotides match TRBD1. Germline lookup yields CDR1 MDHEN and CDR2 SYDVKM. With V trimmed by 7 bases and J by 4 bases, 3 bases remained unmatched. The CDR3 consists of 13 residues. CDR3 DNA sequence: TGTGCCAGCACGGGACAGGCTAATCAGCCCCAGCATTTT. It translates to CASTGQANQPQHF.

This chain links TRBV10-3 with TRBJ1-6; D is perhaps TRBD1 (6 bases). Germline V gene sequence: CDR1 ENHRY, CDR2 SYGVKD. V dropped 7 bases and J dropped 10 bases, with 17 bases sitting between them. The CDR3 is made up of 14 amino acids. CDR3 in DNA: TGTGCCATCATCTCGTCCGGGGGCGACTCACCCCTCCACTTT. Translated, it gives CAIISSGGDSPLHF.

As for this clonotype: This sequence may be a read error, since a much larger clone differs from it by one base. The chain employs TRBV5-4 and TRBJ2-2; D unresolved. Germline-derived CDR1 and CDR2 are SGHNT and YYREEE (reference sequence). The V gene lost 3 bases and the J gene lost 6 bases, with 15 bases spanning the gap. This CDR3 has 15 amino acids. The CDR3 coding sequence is TGTGCCAGCAGCTCTGGACCGACCTTCGCCGGGGAGCTGTTTTTT. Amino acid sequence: CASSSGPTFAGELFF.

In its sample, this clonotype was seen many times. CDR3 in amino acids: CSALVSGNSPLHF. The CDR3 DNA follows: TGCAGTGCTCTCGTCTCGGGGAATTCACCCCTCCACTTT. V usage is TRBV20-1 and J usage is TRBJ1-6, with D unresolved. The CDR3 has 13 amino acids. Trimming shortened V by 5 bases and J by 7 bases, and 12 bases separated the two germline ends. Germline V gene lookup returns CDR1 DFQATT and CDR2 SNEGSKA (reference sequence).

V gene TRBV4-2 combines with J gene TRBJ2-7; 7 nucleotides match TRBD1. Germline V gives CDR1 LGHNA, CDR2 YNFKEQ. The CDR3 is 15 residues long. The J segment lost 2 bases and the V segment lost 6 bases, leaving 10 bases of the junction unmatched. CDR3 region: CASSKTGTGTYEQYF. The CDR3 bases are TGTGCCAGCAGTAAGACAGGGACCGGAACCTACGAGCAGTACTTC.